A single sample gave rise to the 16 T cell receptor beta chains below, sequenced in a study of human T cells and chemical hapten exposure. TCRdb independently ran MiXCR on the RACE reads; one entry per CDR3 protein. The sample has some 190,000 distinct CDR3 sequences, about a fifth seen once. Time point described: patch test 1, 2 weeks after DPC sensitization. The treatment was: therapeutic diphenylcyclopropenone sensitization with weekly scalp DPC. Sequenced here: whole blood, sampled in connection with sensitization to the hapten diphenylcyclopropenone (DPC). These TCRs come from a woman in her forties or fifties with alopecia areata. Some clones in this sample may be carry-over from other donors' samples.

The chain employs TRBV20-1 and TRBJ1-2; a weak D match, TRBD1 (5 bases). Germline CDR1 reads DFQATT; CDR2 reads SNEGSKA (reference sequence). Trimming pared 6 bases from V and 3 bases from J, leaving 17 bases between. The CDR3 runs 14 residues. This chain's CDR3 is CSARTPQPDYGYTF. CDR3 nucleotide sequence: TGCAGTGCCCGGACACCTCAGCCGGACTATGGCTACACCTTC.

This clonotype was counted between two and nine times. The V gene is TRBV20-1, the J gene TRBJ2-7, with TRBD1 as a possible D gene (6 bases). The CDR3 length is 14 residues. Trimming removed 6 bases from V and 3 bases from J, with 18 bases in between. Germline CDR1 DFQATT, CDR2 SNEGSKA (reference sequence). CDR3 DNA sequence: TGCAGTGCCTTCGGACAGAGTAACAACTACGAGCAGTACTTC. Protein: CSAFGQSNNYEQYF.

In this sample, this clonotype turned up a few times. The V gene is TRBV5-1, the J gene TRBJ1-6; unclear D gene. The germline V gene encodes CDR1 SGHRS and CDR2 YFSETQ. The CDR3 runs 12 residues. Trimming shortened V by 1 base and J by 7 bases, and 3 bases separated the two germline ends. CDR3: CASSLNNSPLHF. The CDR3 DNA is TGCGCCAGCAGCTTGAACAATTCACCCCTCCACTTT.

In its sample, this clonotype was seen a few times. The CDR3 coding sequence is TGCGCCAGCAGCCCCATACCCGGGACATCAGATTCACCCCTCCACTTT. Translating gives CASSPIPGTSDSPLHF. The chain carries TRBV5-1 and TRBJ1-6; D possibly corresponds to TRBD1 (6 bases). The V end was cut by 4 bases, the J end by 8 bases, with 19 bases between. The CDR3 runs to 16 residues. Looked up from germline, CDR1 is SGHRS and CDR2 is YFSETQ.

V gene TRBV7-2 combines with J gene TRBJ1-2, with D unclear. The CDR3 consists of 13 residues. With 0 bases removed from V and 3 bases from J, the gap between germline ends came to 5 bases. Germline V gives CDR1 SGHTA, CDR2 FQGNSA. The CDR3 DNA reads as TGTGCCAGCAGCTTAGCGGTCGACTATGGCTACACCTTC. Residues: CASSLAVDYGYTF.

This clonotype came up a few times. J is TRBJ2-2 and V is TRBV29-1; the D is unclear. V lost 6 bases and J 0 bases, leaving 11 bases between the germline ends. Germline loops: CDR1 SQVTM, CDR2 ANQGSEA. This CDR3 spans 14 amino acids. The CDR3 reads CSVCYTANTGELFF. The CDR3 DNA reads TGCAGCGTCTGCTACACTGCGAACACCGGGGAGCTGTTTTTT.

The CDR3 loop is CATSREGVGSYEQYF. CDR3 bases: TGTGCCACCAGCAGAGAGGGCGTAGGTTCCTACGAGCAGTACTTC. The chain links TRBV15 to TRBJ2-7, with D hard to call. The CDR3 length is 15 residues. The V end lost 0 bases, the J end lost 1 base, and 10 bases lay between the germline ends. In germline, CDR1 is LNHNV, CDR2 YYDKDF (reference sequence). The full variable domain, in which reference TRBV15 and TRBJ2-7 provide the parts outside the CDR3, is DAMVIQNPRYQVTQFGKPVTLSCSQTLNHNVMYWYQQKSSQAPKLLFHYYDKDFNNEADTPDNFQSRRPNTSFCFLDIRSPGLGDTAMYLCATSREGVGSYEQYFGPGTRLTVT.

This chain connects TRBV10-2 to TRBJ2-2; 9 bases map to TRBD1. This CDR3 has 15 residues. CDR1 WSHSY and CDR2 SAAADI come from the germline V gene. V lost 2 bases and J lost 9; bases outside the gene matches: 7. The CDR3 spells CASSEGQGPTRELFF. DNA of the CDR3: TGCGCCAGCAGTGAGGGACAGGGGCCGACCCGGGAGCTGTTTTTT.

The V call is TRBV18, the J call TRBJ1-1; no clear D. CDR3 length equals 15 residues. Trimming removed 6 bases from V and 2 bases from J, with 16 bases in between. Germline V gene lookup returns CDR1 KGHSH and CDR2 LQKENI. The CDR3 sequence is CASSIHETPNTEAFF. CDR3 DNA: TGTGCCAGCTCTATCCACGAGACACCAAACACTGAAGCTTTCTTT. Supplemented by reference TRBV18 and TRBJ1-1, the full variable domain reads NAGVMQNPRHLVRRRGQEARLRCSPMKGHSHVYWYRQLPEEGLKFMVYLQKENIIDESGMPKERFSAEFPKEGPSILRIQQVVRGDSAAYFCASSIHETPNTEAFFGQGTRLTVV.

The chain uses TRBV28 and TRBJ2-7, with D hard to call. The CDR3 extends over 11 amino acids. Germline values: CDR1 MDHEN, CDR2 SYDVKM. V was clipped by 3 bases and J by 8 bases, with 8 bases between them. The CDR3 bases are TGTGCCAGCAGTTTGATGGGGAAGCAGTACTTC. It yields the protein CASSLMGKQYF.

This clonotype was found a few times. This rearrangement joins TRBV6-6 to TRBJ2-5; D gene uncertain. The CDR3 is made up of 13 amino acids. Germline V gene data show CDR1 as MNHNY and CDR2 as SVGAGI (reference sequence). The V end was cut by 6 bases, the J end by 7 bases, with 15 bases between. CDR3 coding DNA: TGTGCCAGCAGCGACGGGTCTCCCCCGACCCAGTACTTC. Translation gives CASSDGSPPTQYF.

This clonotype was counted between two and nine times. The junction departs from germline at one end; a sequencing error may be responsible. This chain joins TRBV7-7 and TRBJ2-7; D is perhaps TRBD1 or TRBD2 (6 bases each). This CDR3 contains 15 residues. Germline V gives CDR1 SSHAT, CDR2 FNYEAQ (reference sequence). The CDR3 DNA reads TGTGCTAGCAGCTTAGCGGCAGGGGCGGAGTACGAGCAGTACTTC. Amino acids: CASSLAAGAEYEQYF.

This clonotype was detected a few times. CDR3 sequence: CASSLGGGQGSNQPQHF. CDR3 sequence (DNA): TGTGCCAGCAGCTTAGGAGGGGGACAGGGCAGCAATCAGCCCCAGCATTTT. This chain connects TRBV7-9 to TRBJ1-5; TRBD1 matches 9 bases. This CDR3 has 17 residues. The ends lost 1 base at V and 1 base at J; junction bases unmatched: 5. Germline CDR1 and CDR2: SEHNR and FQNEAQ (reference sequence).

The chain has TRBV11-1 and TRBJ2-1; no definite D call. Germline-derived CDR1 and CDR2 are SGHAT and FQDESV (reference sequence). The CDR3 runs 13 residues. V lost 5 bases to trimming and J lost 10 bases, with 15 bases between them. In DNA form, the CDR3 reads TGTGCCAGCAGCCCAGATTGGGAAGGGGAGCAGTTCTTC. Residues: CASSPDWEGEQFF.

V and J are TRBV20-1 and TRBJ2-5, with a weak D call TRBD2 (6 bases). The germline V and J ends were trimmed by 0 bases and 2 bases, with 13 bases remaining between them. The germline V gene has CDR1 DFQATT and CDR2 SNEGSKA (reference sequence). The CDR3 covers 15 residues. CDR3 in DNA: TGCAGTGCTAGAGATACGCGGGATCCGCAAGAGACCCAGTACTTC. Translated, it gives CSARDTRDPQETQYF.

The chain recombines TRBV11-2 with TRBJ2-5; D may be TRBD1 or TRBD2 (5 bases each). The V gene's germline CDR1 is SGHAT and CDR2 FQNNGV. The CDR3 loop spans 15 amino acids. With 5 bases removed from V and 1 base from J, the gap between germline ends came to 14 bases. The DNA for the CDR3 is TGTGCCAGCAGCCCGGAGCTGGGACCCCAAGAGACCCAGTACTTC. It codes for CASSPELGPQETQYF. Together with reference TRBV11-2 and TRBJ2-5, the CDR3 gives the full variable domain: EAGVAQSPRYKIIEKRQSVAFWCNPISGHATLYWYQQILGQGPKLLIQFQNNGVVDDSQLPKDRFSAERLKGVDSTLKIQPAKLEDSAVYLCASSPELGPQETQYFGPGTRLLVL.